This is a list of T cell receptor beta chains from one sample in a study of blood T cell repertoires in COVID-19. Clones were sequenced by immunoSEQ multiplex PCR, and TCRdb holds only the in-frame ones, with some missing. The sample records around 190,000 clones, roughly four fifths being singletons. Sequencing input: peripheral blood. The receptors were gathered from a woman in her 70s with COVID-19, enrolled during active disease. CDR3s include the opening cysteine and the closing phenylalanine or tryptophan. The D gene is left open where the match is weak. Some rows have no size entry. The others give once, few or many, or a class for an expanded clone.

16	-	TRBV19	TRBJ1-5	TRBD1	TGTGCCAGTAGTCGCGGGGGACAGGGCAATTATCAGCCCCAGCATTTT	CASSRGGQGNYQPQHF
15	-	TRBV7-2	TRBJ2-3	-	TGTGCCAGCAGCTTAACGCCCTCTCCCGGGGATACGCAGTATTTT	CASSLTPSPGDTQYF
15	-	TRBV13	TRBJ2-3	-	TGTGCCAGCAGCTTAGGGCGGTTCGGCACAGATACGCAGTATTTT	CASSLGRFGTDTQYF
14	-	TRBV5-1	TRBJ1-1	-	TGCGCCAGCAGCTTGGCCAGTAGGGGGTCTGAAGCTTTCTTT	CASSLASRGSEAFF
12	once	TRBV28	TRBJ2-4	-	TGTGCCAGCAGTGCCCCCGGGGTTGTTCAGTACTTC	CASSAPGVVQYF
17	-	TRBV7-2	TRBJ2-3	TRBD2	TGTGCCAGCAGCTTAGTAGGCGGGAGGGAGTACACAGATACGCAGTATTTT	CASSLVGGREYTDTQYF
14	-	TRBV6-5	TRBJ1-5	TRBD1	TGTGCCAGCAGTCAGGGACAGGGTTATCAGCCCCAGCATTTT	CASSQGQGYQPQHF
13	-	TRBV7-2	TRBJ2-4	TRBD2	TGTGCCAGCAGCCCCGGGACTAGAAACATTCAGTACTTC	CASSPGTRNIQYF
15	-	TRBV18	TRBJ2-3	-	TGTGCCAGCTCACCCGCTCAGGCTAGCACAGATACGCAGTATTTT	CASSPAQASTDTQYF
14	-	TRBV24-1	TRBJ1-2	-	TGTGCCACCAGTGAGCCTGGACAGAGTTATGGCTACACCTTC	CATSEPGQSYGYTF
18	-	TRBV27	TRBJ2-1	TRBD2	TGTGCCAGCAGTTTAGGCACTAGCGGGAGTTGGCCCTACAATGAGCAGTTCTTC	CASSLGTSGSWPYNEQFF
11	-	TRBV20-1	TRBJ2-1	TRBD2	TGCAGTGCTAGGGCGGGGGATGAGCAGTTCTTC	CSARAGDEQFF
16	-	TRBV5-6	TRBJ2-3	-	TGTGCCAGCAGCTTCGGTCAGCGGGACAACACAGATACGCAGTATTTT	CASSFGQRDNTDTQYF
15	-	TRBV19	TRBJ2-2	TRBD2	TGTGCCAGTATCAGAGCGGGATCGAGGACCGGGGAGCTGTTTTTT	CASIRAGSRTGELFF
17	few	TRBV4-1	TRBJ1-5	TRBD1	TGCGCCAGCAGCCAAGATCCAGGGGGCGCCGGAAATCAGCCCCAGCATTTT	CASSQDPGGAGNQPQHF
19	-	TRBV28	TRBJ2-7	TRBD2	TGTGCCAGCAGTCGAGAGGGGGTTAGGACTAGCGGGACCTCCTACGAGCAGTACTTC	CASSREGVRTSGTSYEQYF
14	-	TRBV19	TRBJ1-5	TRBD1	TGTGCCAGTAATGGACAGGGGGAGAGTCAGCCCCAGCATTTT	CASNGQGESQPQHF
13	-	TRBV7-3	TRBJ1-1	-	TGTGCCAGCAGCTTACTGCAGGCCCGTGGAGCTTTCTTT	CASSLLQARGAFF